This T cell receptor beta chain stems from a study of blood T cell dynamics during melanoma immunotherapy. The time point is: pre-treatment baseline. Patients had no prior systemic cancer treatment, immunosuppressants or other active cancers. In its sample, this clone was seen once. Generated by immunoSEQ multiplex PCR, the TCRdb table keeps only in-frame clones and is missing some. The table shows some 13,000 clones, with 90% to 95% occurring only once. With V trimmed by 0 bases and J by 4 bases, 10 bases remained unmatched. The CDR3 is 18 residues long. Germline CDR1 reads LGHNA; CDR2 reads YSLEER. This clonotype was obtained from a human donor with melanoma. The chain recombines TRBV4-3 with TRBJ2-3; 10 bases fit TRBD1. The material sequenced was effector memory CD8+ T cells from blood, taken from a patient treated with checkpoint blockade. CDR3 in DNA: TGCGCCAGCAGCCAAGAATTCGGGGACAGGGGCCTTGCAGATACGCAGTATTTT. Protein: CASSQEFGDRGLADTQYF.